A single sample is the source of the 7 T cell receptor beta chains below, sequenced in a study of T-cell memory formation after mild COVID-19. Via MiXCR, TCRdb re-called the 5' RACE reads, giving one row per CDR3 protein. Here the sample spans 110,000 to 150,000 distinct CDR3 sequences, roughly 13% being singletons. The sample was PBMCs or a T cell subset sorted from them (not recorded which). The receptors derive from an adult woman who had mild COVID-19 (a few samples of this study predate the infection). Cell type and time point are not known.

This clonotype was seen a few times. This rearrangement joins TRBV3-1 to TRBJ2-7, with D possibly matching TRBD1 (5 bases). CDR1 and CDR2 from the germline V gene are LGHDT and YNNKEL (reference sequence). V lost 0 bases and J 3 bases, leaving 12 bases between the germline ends. This CDR3 contains 15 residues. The CDR3: CASSQDRTFFYEQYF. As DNA, the CDR3 is TGTGCCAGCAGCCAAGACCGGACATTTTTCTACGAGCAGTACTTC.

The chain employs TRBV3-1 and TRBJ2-3; D call uncertain. The V gene's germline CDR1 is LGHDT and CDR2 YNNKEL (reference sequence). The CDR3 is 16 amino acids. The V gene lost 4 bases and the J gene lost 4 bases, with 18 bases spanning the gap. CDR3 in amino acids: CASSPERSVSADTQYF. CDR3 nucleotide sequence: TGTGCCAGCAGCCCCGAGAGATCGGTGTCGGCAGATACGCAGTATTTT.

This chain joins TRBV12-3 or TRBV12-4 and TRBJ2-7, with D possibly TRBD1 on 6 matching bases. The CDR3 has 14 amino acids. V lost 7 bases and J 4 bases, leaving 17 bases between the germline ends. DNA for the CDR3: TGTGCCAGCAATCTCGGCGGTCAGGGGTACGAGCAGTACTTC. It is translated as CASNLGGQGYEQYF.

The chain has TRBV9 and TRBJ2-7; 7 bases are shared with TRBD2. V shed 0 bases and J 3 bases; nucleotides not matched to a gene: 9. Germline lookup yields CDR1 SGDLS and CDR2 YYNGEE. The CDR3 has 16 residues. CDR3 coding DNA: TGTGCCAGCAGCGTAGGTTCGGGAGGCCGGGACTACGAGCAGTACTTC. Encoded protein: CASSVGSGGRDYEQYF.

The chain is built from TRBV20-1 and TRBJ2-3; possibly TRBD2 for D (6 bases). The V gene's germline CDR1 is DFQATT and CDR2 SNEGSKA (reference sequence). V lost 5 bases and J lost 2, with 17 bases in between. This CDR3 contains 15 residues. CDR3 protein: CSAGIYGGATDTQYF. For the CDR3, the DNA is TGCAGTGCTGGAATTTATGGAGGGGCCACAGATACGCAGTATTTT.

J is TRBJ1-1 and V is TRBV4-1, with 8 bases lining up with TRBD1. The V and J ends lost 1 base and 1 base, in that order; junction bases with no gene match: 5. CDR3 size: 16 residues. In germline, CDR1 is MGHRA, CDR2 YSYEKL. The CDR3, as DNA: TGCGCCAGCAGCCAAGTTTTACAGGGGGAGAACACTGAAGCTTTCTTT. Amino acid sequence: CASSQVLQGENTEAFF.

This clonotype has only a few counts. The chain uses TRBV4-3 and TRBJ2-1; 9 nucleotides agree with TRBD2. The CDR3 has 14 amino acids. V lost 1 base to trimming and J lost 5 bases; unmatched junction nucleotides: 0. CDR1 LGHNA and CDR2 YSLEER come from the germline V gene. The CDR3 sequence is CASSQGTSDNEQFF. DNA of the CDR3: TGCGCCAGCAGCCAAGGGACTAGCGACAATGAGCAGTTCTTC.